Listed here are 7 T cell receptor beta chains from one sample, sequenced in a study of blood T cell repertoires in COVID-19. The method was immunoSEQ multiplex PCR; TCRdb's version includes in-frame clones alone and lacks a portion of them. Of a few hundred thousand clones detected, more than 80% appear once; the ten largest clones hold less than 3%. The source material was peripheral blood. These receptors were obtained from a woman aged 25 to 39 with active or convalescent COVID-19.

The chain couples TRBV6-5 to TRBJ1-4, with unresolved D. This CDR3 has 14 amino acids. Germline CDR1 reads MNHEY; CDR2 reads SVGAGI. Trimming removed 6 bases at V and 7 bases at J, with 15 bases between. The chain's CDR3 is CASRPQPAGEKLFF. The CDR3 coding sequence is TGTGCCAGCAGACCCCAGCCGGCGGGTGAAAAACTGTTTTTT.

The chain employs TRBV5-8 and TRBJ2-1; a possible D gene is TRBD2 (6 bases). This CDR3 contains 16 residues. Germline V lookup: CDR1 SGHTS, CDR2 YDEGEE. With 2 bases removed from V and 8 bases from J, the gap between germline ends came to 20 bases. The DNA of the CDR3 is TGTGCCAGCAGCTTCCTCCCTTGGGGGGTCAGCTATGAGCAGTTCTTC. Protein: CASSFLPWGVSYEQFF. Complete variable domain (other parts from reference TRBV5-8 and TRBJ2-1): EAGVTQSPTHLIKTRGQQATLRCSPISGHTSVYWYQQALGLGLQFLLWYDEGEERNRGNFPPRFSGRQFPNYSSELNVNALELEDSALYLCASSFLPWGVSYEQFFGPGTRLTVL.

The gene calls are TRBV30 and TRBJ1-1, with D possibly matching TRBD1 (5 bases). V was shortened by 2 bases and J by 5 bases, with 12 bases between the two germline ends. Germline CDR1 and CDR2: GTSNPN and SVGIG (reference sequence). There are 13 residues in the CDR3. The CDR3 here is CAWSIWGVTEAFF. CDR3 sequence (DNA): TGTGCCTGGAGTATCTGGGGGGTTACTGAAGCTTTCTTT.

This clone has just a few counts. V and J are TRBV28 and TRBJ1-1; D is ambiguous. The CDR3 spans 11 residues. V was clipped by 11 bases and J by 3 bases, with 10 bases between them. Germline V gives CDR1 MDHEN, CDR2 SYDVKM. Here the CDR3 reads CASRRYTEAFF. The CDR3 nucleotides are TGTGCCTCAAGGAGGTACACTGAAGCTTTCTTT.

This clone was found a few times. The CDR3 DNA reads as TGTGCCAGCAGCCGGAACAGGGGGCTTTATGGCTACACCTTC. Protein sequence: CASSRNRGLYGYTF. The gene calls are TRBV28 and TRBJ1-2; TRBD1 aligns across 9 bases. V shed 6 bases, J shed 5 bases, and the junction held 7 bases outside the gene matches. The germline CDR1 and CDR2 sequences are MDHEN and SYDVKM. This CDR3 region has 14 residues.

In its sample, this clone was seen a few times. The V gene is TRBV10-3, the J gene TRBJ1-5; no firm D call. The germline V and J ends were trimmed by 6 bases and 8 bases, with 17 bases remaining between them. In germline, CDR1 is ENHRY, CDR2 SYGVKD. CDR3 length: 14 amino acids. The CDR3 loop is CAISEIGVEEPQHF. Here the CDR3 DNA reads TGTGCCATCAGCGAGATCGGGGTAGAAGAGCCCCAGCATTTT.

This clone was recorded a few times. CDR3 nucleotides: TGCAGTGCTAGAGGCGGAGAGACCCAGTACTTC. As protein: CSARGGETQYF. V and J are TRBV20-1 and TRBJ2-5; D remains unclear. V was clipped by 1 base and J by 4 bases, with 4 bases between them. This CDR3 spans 11 amino acids. Germline assignment: CDR1 DFQATT and CDR2 SNEGSKA (reference sequence).